The clone carrying this T cell receptor (beta chain) was seen a handful of times. Single cDNA molecules in the library carried unique molecular identifiers attached during preparation. TCRdb analysed the RACE reads with MiXCR anew, one entry per CDR3 protein. Of 250,000 or so distinct CDR3 sequences listed, approximately 8% are singletons. The data are from a study of human T cells and chemical hapten exposure. Time point: pre-sensitization, week 0. Treatment specified: therapeutic diphenylcyclopropenone sensitization with weekly scalp DPC. The CDR3 totals 13 residues. Trimming removed 6 bases from V and 4 bases from J; junction bases left unmatched: 7. Germline V CDR1 and CDR2: SQVTM, ANQGSEA.

The TCR sequence derives from a man aged 18 to 30 with alopecia areata. Some clones in this sample may be carry-over from other donors' samples. This chain joins TRBV29-1 and TRBJ2-3, with 7 bases lining up with TRBD2. This material consisted of whole blood, taken in connection with sensitization to the hapten diphenylcyclopropenone (DPC). The CDR3 DNA reads TGCAGCGTCTTGGGGGGGACTGCAGATACGCAGTATTTT. Its protein product is CSVLGGTADTQYF.